This entry is about one T cell receptor beta chain. Its specificity is unknown. With the Oncomine TCR Beta short-read assay, DNA from cultured CD4+ T cells was sequenced. TCRdb fed the PCR reads into MiXCR, producing one record per CDR3 protein. The sample yields more than 15,000 distinct CDR3 sequences, around two fifths seen once. Treatment denoted: approximately nine-day PBMC culture with coronavirus spike peptide pools or control peptides (ViraFEST assay). The CDR3 runs 17 residues. The germline CDR1 and CDR2 sequences are DFQATT and SNEGSKA (reference sequence). The ends lost 1 base at V and 0 bases at J; junction bases unmatched: 8. The data derive from a study of vaccination and CD4 T cells after COVID-19. Study summary: Convalescent donors totaled six males and four females, including two who were Hispanic.

The V gene is TRBV20-1, the J gene TRBJ2-3; TRBD1 aligns across 9 bases. This clonotype was obtained from a human donor who had recovered from COVID-19. This specimen was CD4+ T cells from blood, cultured in vitro, taken before SARS-CoV-2 vaccination. CDR3 nucleotide sequence: TGCAGTGCTAGAGGCGTAGGACAGGGGACAAGCACAGATACGCAGTATTTT. It is translated as CSARGVGQGTSTDTQYF.